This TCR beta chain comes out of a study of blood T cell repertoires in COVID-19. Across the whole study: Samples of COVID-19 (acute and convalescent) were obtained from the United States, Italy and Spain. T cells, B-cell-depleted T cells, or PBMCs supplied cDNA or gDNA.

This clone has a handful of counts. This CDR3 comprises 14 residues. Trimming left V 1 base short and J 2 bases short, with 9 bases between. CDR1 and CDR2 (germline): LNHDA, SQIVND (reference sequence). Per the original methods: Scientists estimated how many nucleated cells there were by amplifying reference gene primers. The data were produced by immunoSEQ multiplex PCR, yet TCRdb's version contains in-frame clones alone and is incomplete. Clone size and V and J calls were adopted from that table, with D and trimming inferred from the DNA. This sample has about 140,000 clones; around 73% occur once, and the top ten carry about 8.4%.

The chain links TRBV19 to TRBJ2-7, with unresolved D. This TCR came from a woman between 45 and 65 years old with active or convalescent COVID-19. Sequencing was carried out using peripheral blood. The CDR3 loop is CASSIGAGPYEQYF. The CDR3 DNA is TGTGCCAGTAGTATAGGGGCAGGTCCCTACGAGCAGTACTTC.